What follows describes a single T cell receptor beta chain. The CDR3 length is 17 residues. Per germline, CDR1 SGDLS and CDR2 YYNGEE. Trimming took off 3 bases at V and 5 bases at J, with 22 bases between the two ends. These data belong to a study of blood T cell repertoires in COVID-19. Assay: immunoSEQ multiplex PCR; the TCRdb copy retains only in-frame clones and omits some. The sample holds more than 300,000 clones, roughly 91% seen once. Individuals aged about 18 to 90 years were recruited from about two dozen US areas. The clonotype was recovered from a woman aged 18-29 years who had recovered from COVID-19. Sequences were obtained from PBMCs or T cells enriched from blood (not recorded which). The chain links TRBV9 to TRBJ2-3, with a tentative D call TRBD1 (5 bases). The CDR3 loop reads CASSALGGANGKDTQYF. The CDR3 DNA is TGTGCCAGCAGCGCCCTCGGTGGGGCCAACGGAAAAGATACGCAGTATTTT. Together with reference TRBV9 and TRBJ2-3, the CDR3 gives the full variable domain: DSGVTQTPKHLITATGQRVTLRCSPRSGDLSVYWYQQSLDQGLQFLIQYYNGEERAKGNILERFSAQQFPDLHSELNLSSLELGDSALYFCASSALGGANGKDTQYFGPGTRLTVL.